This TCR beta chain is drawn from a study of Ad26.COV2.S vaccination and SARS-CoV-2 variants. The study, taken as a whole, reports: Assessments of TCR breadth and depth may have underestimated the total T cell responses. The study found similar non-spike TCR breadth in vaccine and placebo recipients.

Treatment: roughly 18 received Ad26.COV2.S at low or high dose, single or two shots; about 5 received placebo; per-sample allocation not given. Day 63 after the first injection of vaccine or placebo was the sampling time. V lost 1 base to trimming and J lost 0 bases; unmatched junction nucleotides: 5. Per germline, CDR1 SGHTA and CDR2 FQGNSA. The CDR3 length is 18 residues. On this clone itself: Its antigen remains unidentified.

Here immunoSEQ multiplex PCR was the method, and the copy in TCRdb shows in-frame clones only, minus some. This sample yields about 410,000 clones, of which approximately 89% are seen a single time; around 1.8% belongs to the top ten. Source: peripheral blood, taken in a trial of Ad26.COV2.S vaccine versus placebo. The clonotype was recovered from a person aged 18-65 years who received the Ad26.COV2.S COVID-19 vaccine or a placebo. The chain couples TRBV7-2 to TRBJ2-7; the match to TRBD2 covers 14 bases. The CDR3 region is CASSLGGLAGVSSYEQYF. The CDR3 nucleotides read TGTGCCAGCAGCTTAGGGGGACTAGCGGGAGTTTCCTCCTACGAGCAGTACTTC. Based on the CDR3 plus reference TRBV7-2 and TRBJ2-7, the full variable domain is GAGVSQSPSNKVTEKGKDVELRCDPISGHTALYWYRQSLGQGLEFLIYFQGNSAPDKSGLPSDRFSAERTGGSVSTLTIQRTQQEDSAVYLCASSLGGLAGVSSYEQYFGPGTRLTVT.